This T cell receptor (beta chain) was recovered during a study of blood T cell repertoires in COVID-19. Overall study: Specimens from acute and convalescent COVID-19 originated in the United States, Italy and Spain.

Two negative PCRs, clearance, or symptom resolution were required of recovered Cohort 3 donors. Clones were sequenced by immunoSEQ multiplex PCR, and TCRdb holds only the in-frame ones, with some missing. The sample shows hundreds of thousands of clones, more than 85% of them seen only once. The clonotype originates from a young woman who had recovered from COVID-19. Sequenced input: PBMCs or T cells enriched from blood (not recorded which).

The CDR3 loop reads CASSSSGSDTQYF. CDR3 DNA: TGTGCCAGCAGTTCTAGCGGCTCAGATACGCAGTATTTT. This rearrangement joins TRBV12-3 or TRBV12-4 to TRBJ2-3, with 7 bases identical to TRBD2. V shed 4 bases and J 4 bases; nucleotides not matched to a gene: 2. The CDR3 sequence is 13 residues long.